This TCR beta chain was captured by sequencing in a study of vaccination effects on CD4 cells after COVID-19 (dated by TCRdb to between 2022 and 2023). With respect to the entire study: Across the study, the median time from the second dose to post-vaccine sampling was 72 days (range 14 to 241). The study compared SARS-CoV-2 spike-specific CD4+ TCR repertoires before and after mRNA vaccination in COVID-19 convalescent patients and infection-naive vaccine recipients. The full study included approximately nine COVID-19 convalescent patients and several SARS-CoV-2-naive healthy vaccine recipients. In the study, cultures from other donors were sequenced using the Oncomine TCR Beta short-read assay on an Illumina iSeq 100.

A word on this clone: No antigen is known for it. There are no base qualities to consult, and no much larger clone falls within one base.

The ViraFEST assay stimulated PBMC with viral peptide pools and then used TCR sequencing to identify antigen-specific CD4+ T cell clonotypes by expansion. After less than 13 days of culture, CD4+ T cells were isolated with the EasySep CD4+ T cell isolation kit. Participants received two doses of either the BNT162b2 or the mRNA-1273 mRNA SARS-CoV-2 vaccine. None of the healthy vaccine recipients had a prior SARS-CoV-2 infection, which was confirmed by nucleocapsid antibody tests that came back negative both before and after vaccination. Fewer than 2.5 million PBMC per well were cultured in IMDM with around 5% human AB serum, roughly 10 IU/ml IL-2 and gentamicin, plus 10 ug/ml peptides. On days 3 and 7, half of the culture medium was replaced with fresh IL-2-containing medium. Unless otherwise noted, each peptide stimulation condition was cultured in triplicate wells. Using Ficoll-Paque Plus gradient centrifugation, PBMC were separated from whole blood and then either used fresh or cryopreserved at -140C. The overlapping peptide pools covered the spike proteins of SARS-CoV-2 as well as those of the common cold coronaviruses HCoV-NL63, HCoV-OC43 and HCoV-229E. The QIAamp micro DNA kit was used to extract genomic DNA from the cultured CD4+ T cells.

From cysteine to phenylalanine, the CDR3 is 15 amino acids long. Solely the CDR3 DNA is kept, with 45 bases framed from the first base. V sheds 8 bases and J sheds 7 bases, leaving 21 bases between their ends. For CDR1 and CDR2, the germline V gene lists MNHEY and SVGAGI. Study-wide findings and limitations: Limitations of the study were the small number of convalescent patients and the absence of early post-infection timepoints. Among healthy vaccine recipients, nearly all vaccine-induced clones were SARS-CoV-2 mono-reactive, and just 1 of 255 was cross-reactive with common cold coronaviruses. Clones induced by infection and clones induced by vaccination both contracted markedly at late timepoints after vaccination, which fits with T cell responses waning over time.

Library preparation used the immunoSEQ multiplex PCR assay. DNA from the CD4+ T cells that had been cultured and isolated underwent TCR beta CDR3 sequencing. The published analysis was carried out like this. Non-productive TCR sequences were discarded, and reads were trimmed to the CDR3 region, with only CDR3s of 7 or more amino acids retained. The MANAFEST web app was used to pick out antigen-specific clonotypes by comparing their expansion in peptide wells with that in reference cultures. To be called positive, a clone needed expansion at FDR<0.05 compared with the reference and with all other wells, an odds ratio greater than 5, and a frequency greater than 0.1% in two replicate wells. A clonotype was defined as cross-reactive if the clonotype was significantly expanded both in SARS-CoV-2 spike wells and in at least one common cold coronavirus spike condition. Levenshtein distance calculated with the stringdist R package was used to assess CDR3 similarity, and unrooted trees were constructed with ape in R 3.6.1. The source is immuneACCESS, and TCRdb retained only in-frame sequences with V and J called. Part of the clones is not carried over; for the studies checked, unresolved V genes explain less than half of this, and the remainder is unexplained. That table furnishes V, J and clone size, whereas the DNA furnished D and trimming. The sample table records about 24,000 clones; roughly 79% of these occur just once. About 6% of the sample belongs to the ten largest clones.

The specimen was CD4+ T cells from PBMCs cultured with SARS-CoV-2 spike peptides, collected after COVID-19 vaccination. Per the publication, the cell subset or site label means: SARS-CoV-2 spike overlapping peptide pool stimulation. The rearranged chain carries TRBV6-5 and TRBJ1-5; the D gene lacks a confident call. The sequence derives from a human donor who received a COVID-19 vaccine. Some clones in this sample may be carry-over from other donors' samples. In nucleotide form, the sequence is TGTGCCAGCGGAACTACAACAAGGGCGGAGCAGCCCCAGCATTTT. Its protein product is CASGTTTRAEQPQHF.